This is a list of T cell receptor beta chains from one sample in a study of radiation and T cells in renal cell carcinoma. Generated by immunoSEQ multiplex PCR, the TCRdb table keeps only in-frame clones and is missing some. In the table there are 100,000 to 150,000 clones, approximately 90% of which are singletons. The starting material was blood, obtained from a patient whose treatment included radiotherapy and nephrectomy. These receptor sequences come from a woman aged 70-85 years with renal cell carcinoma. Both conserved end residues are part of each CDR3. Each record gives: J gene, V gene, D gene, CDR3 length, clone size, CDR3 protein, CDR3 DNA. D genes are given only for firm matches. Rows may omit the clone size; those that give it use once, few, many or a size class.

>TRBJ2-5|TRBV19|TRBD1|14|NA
CASSIQGARETQYF
TGTGCCAGTAGTATACAGGGGGCTAGGGAGACCCAGTACTTC
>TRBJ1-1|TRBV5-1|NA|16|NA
CASADKSVGGGTEAFF
TGCGCCAGCGCCGACAAGTCTGTTGGCGGGGGAACTGAAGCTTTCTTT
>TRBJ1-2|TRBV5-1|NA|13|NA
CASSLADNYGYTF
TGCGCCAGCAGCTTGGCTGATAACTATGGCTACACCTTC
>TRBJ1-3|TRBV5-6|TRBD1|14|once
CASSGDRTGNTIYF
TGTGCCAGCAGCGGGGACAGGACTGGAAACACCATATATTTT
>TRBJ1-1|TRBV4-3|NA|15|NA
CASSQDADRDTEAFF
TGCGCCAGCAGCCAAGATGCGGATCGGGACACTGAAGCTTTCTTT
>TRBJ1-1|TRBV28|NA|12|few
CASSLGASETFF
TGTGCCAGCAGTTTAGGCGCGTCTGAGACTTTCTTT
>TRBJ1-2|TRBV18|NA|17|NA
CASSQRPITGIMSGYTF
TGTGCCAGCTCTCAACGTCCAATTACAGGGATAATGTCTGGCTACACCTTC
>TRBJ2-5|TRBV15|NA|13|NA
CATSRDQGETQYF
TGTGCCACCAGCAGAGATCAGGGGGAGACCCAGTACTTC
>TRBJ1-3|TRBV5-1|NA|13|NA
CASSSSTGNTIYF
TGCGCCAGCAGCTCCTCGACTGGAAACACCATATATTTT
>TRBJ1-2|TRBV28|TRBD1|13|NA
CASSLGQGRGYTF
TGTGCCAGCAGTTTAGGACAGGGGAGGGGCTACACCTTC
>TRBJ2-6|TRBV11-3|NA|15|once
CASSARGAGANVLTF
TGTGCCAGCAGTGCCAGAGGAGCTGGGGCCAACGTCCTGACTTTC
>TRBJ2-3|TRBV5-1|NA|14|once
CASSLEVFTDTQYF
TGCGCCAGCAGCTTGGAGGTTTTCACAGATACGCAGTATTTT
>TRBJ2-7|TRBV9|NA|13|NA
CASTTGSSYEQYF
TGTGCCAGTACCACAGGGTCCTCCTACGAGCAGTACTTC
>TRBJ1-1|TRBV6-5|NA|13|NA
CASSFQGGTEAFF
TGTGCCAGCAGTTTTCAAGGGGGCACTGAAGCTTTCTTT
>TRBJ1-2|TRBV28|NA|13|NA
CASSLGRVGGYTF
TGTGCCAGCAGTTTAGGCAGGGTGGGTGGCTACACCTTC
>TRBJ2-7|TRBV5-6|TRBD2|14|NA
CASSGRAGGYEQYF
TGTGCCAGCAGCGGGCGAGCGGGGGGTTACGAGCAGTACTTC
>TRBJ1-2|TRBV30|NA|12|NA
CAWSSRVYGYTF
TGTGCCTGGAGCTCCAGGGTCTATGGCTACACCTTC
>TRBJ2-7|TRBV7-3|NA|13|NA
CASSPSAGVEQYF
TGTGCCAGCAGCCCCAGCGCAGGGGTCGAGCAGTACTTC
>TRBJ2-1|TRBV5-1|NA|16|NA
CASSLAAGGLADEQFF
TGCGCCAGCAGCTTGGCCGCCGGGGGGCTCGCCGATGAGCAGTTCTTC
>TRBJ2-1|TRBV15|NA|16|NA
CATSRVGTYTDNEQFF
TGTGCCACCAGCAGAGTCGGAACTTATACAGACAATGAGCAGTTCTTC
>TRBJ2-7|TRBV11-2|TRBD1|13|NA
CATSDRVRYEQYF
TGTGCCACCTCGGACAGGGTACGGTACGAGCAGTACTTC
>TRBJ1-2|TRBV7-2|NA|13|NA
CASSPGGYYGYTF
TGTGCCAGCAGCCCCGGGGGATACTATGGCTACACCTTC
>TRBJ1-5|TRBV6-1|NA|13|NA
CASSAWSNQPQHF
TGTGCCAGCAGTGCGTGGAGCAATCAGCCCCAGCATTTT
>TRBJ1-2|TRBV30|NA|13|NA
CAWRRTANYGYTF
TGTGCCTGGAGGCGGACAGCTAACTATGGCTACACCTTC
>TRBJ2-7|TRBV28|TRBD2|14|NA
CASSSPGGGRGQYF
TGTGCCAGCAGTTCGCCGGGCGGGGGGCGAGGGCAGTACTTC
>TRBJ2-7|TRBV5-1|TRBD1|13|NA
CASRTGTGAKQYF
TGCGCCAGCAGAACCGGGACAGGGGCCAAGCAGTACTTC
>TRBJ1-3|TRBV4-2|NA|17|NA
CASSQGHGGGSGNTIYF
TGTGCCAGCAGCCAAGGACACGGGGGGGGCTCTGGAAACACCATATATTTT
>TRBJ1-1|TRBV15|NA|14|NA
CATSREVMNTEAFF
TGTGCCACCAGCAGAGAAGTCATGAACACTGAAGCTTTCTTT
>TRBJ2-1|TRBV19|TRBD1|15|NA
CASSRDRVSYNEQFF
TGTGCCAGTTCCCGGGACAGGGTGAGCTACAATGAGCAGTTCTTC
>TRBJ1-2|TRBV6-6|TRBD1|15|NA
CASSPPTGGPYGYTF
TGTGCCAGCAGTCCACCGACAGGGGGCCCCTATGGCTACACCTTC
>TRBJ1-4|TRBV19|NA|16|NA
CASSIITGGPNEKLFF
TGTGCCAGTAGTATCATAACCGGGGGACCTAATGAAAAACTGTTTTTT
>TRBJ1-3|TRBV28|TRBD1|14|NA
CASSLTGTGNTIYF
TGTGCCAGCAGTTTGACAGGGACTGGAAACACCATATATTTT
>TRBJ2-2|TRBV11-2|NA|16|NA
CASSSGLAGVSGELFF
TGTGCCAGCAGCTCCGGACTGGCCGGCGTGTCCGGGGAGCTGTTTTTT
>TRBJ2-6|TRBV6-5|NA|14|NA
CASSLDSGANVLTF
TGTGCCAGCAGTTTAGACTCTGGGGCCAACGTCCTGACTTTC
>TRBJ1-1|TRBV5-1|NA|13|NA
CASSLAPDTEAFF
TGCGCCAGCAGCTTGGCCCCGGACACTGAAGCTTTCTTT
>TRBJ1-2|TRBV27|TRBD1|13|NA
CASSLTGDPGYTF
TGTGCCAGCAGTTTAACAGGGGACCCTGGCTACACCTTC
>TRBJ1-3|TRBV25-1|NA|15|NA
CASSESGSSGNTIYF
TGTGCCAGCAGTGAAAGTGGGTCCTCTGGAAACACCATATATTTT
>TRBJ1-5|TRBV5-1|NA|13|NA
CASSLSENQPQHF
TGCGCCAGCAGCTTGTCGGAGAATCAGCCCCAGCATTTT
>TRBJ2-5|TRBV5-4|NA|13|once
CASSLAGRETQYF
TGTGCCAGCAGCTTGGCGGGGCGGGAGACCCAGTACTTC
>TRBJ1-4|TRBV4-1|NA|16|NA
CASSQDLGQGREKLFF
TGCGCCAGCAGCCAAGATCTGGGCCAGGGACGCGAAAAACTGTTTTTT
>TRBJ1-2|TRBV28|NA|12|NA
CASRPGFYGYTF
TGTGCCAGCAGACCAGGGTTCTATGGCTACACCTTC
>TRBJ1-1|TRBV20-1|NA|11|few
CSARDRLTAFF
TGCAGTGCTAGGGACAGACTTACAGCTTTCTTT
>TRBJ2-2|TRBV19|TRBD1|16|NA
CASSPRTGRAAGELFF
TGTGCCAGTAGTCCTAGGACAGGCCGGGCGGCCGGGGAGCTGTTTTTT
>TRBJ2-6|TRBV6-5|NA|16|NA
CASSYQGPPGANVLTF
TGTGCCAGCAGTTACCAGGGGCCCCCTGGGGCCAACGTCCTGACTTTC
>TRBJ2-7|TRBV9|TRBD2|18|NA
CASSVGTSGGPLKYEQYF
TGTGCCAGCAGCGTAGGAACTAGCGGGGGCCCCCTGAAATACGAGCAGTACTTC
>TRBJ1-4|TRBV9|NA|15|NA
CASSVEGSFNEKLFF
TGTGCCAGCAGCGTAGAGGGGAGCTTTAATGAAAAACTGTTTTTT
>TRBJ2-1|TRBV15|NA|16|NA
CATSRDGGNRGGEQFF
TGTGCCACCAGCAGAGATGGGGGTAATAGGGGTGGTGAGCAGTTCTTC
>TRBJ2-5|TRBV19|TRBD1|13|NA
CASSRSQGETQYF
TGTGCCAGTAGTAGATCACAGGGGGAGACCCAGTACTTC